Each of the 13 T cell receptor beta chains below was sequenced from the same sample in a study of T cells after yellow fever vaccination. TCRdb redid the calling of the 5' RACE reads with MiXCR, one entry per CDR3 protein. In the table there are hundreds of thousands of distinct CDR3 sequences, roughly an eighth of which are singletons. Specimen: PBMCs, collected on the day of the yellow fever booster vaccination. All receptors come from a man aged 25 to 40 who received the YFV17D yellow fever vaccine.

V and J are TRBV20-1 and TRBJ2-1; 9 bases line up with TRBD2. With V trimmed by 0 bases and J by 7 bases, 13 bases remained unmatched. Looked up from germline, CDR1 is DFQATT and CDR2 is SNEGSKA (reference sequence). This CDR3 contains 17 residues. The CDR3 DNA is TGCAGTGCTAGAGATCTGGATTTCGCGGGAGGGCCAAATGAGCAGTTCTTC. Residues: CSARDLDFAGGPNEQFF.

This clonotype has only a few counts. The rearrangement links TRBV5-6 to TRBJ2-5, with TRBD1 as a possible D gene (6 bases). Trimming stripped 6 bases from V and 2 bases from J, with 11 bases between. The germline V gene has CDR1 SGHDT and CDR2 YYEEEE. CDR3 length: 13 amino acids. CDR3 DNA sequence: TGTGCCAGCACAGGACAGTTACAAGAGACCCAGTACTTC. Residues: CASTGQLQETQYF.

This clonotype was seen ten or more times. V gene TRBV6-1 combines with J gene TRBJ1-1; 7 bases fit TRBD1. CDR3 size: 15 residues. The V gene end was trimmed by 7 bases and the J gene end by 4 bases; junction bases not matched to a gene: 12. From germline, CDR1 is MNHNS and CDR2 SASEGT. CDR3 region: CASIAQGVSGTEAFF. The CDR3 DNA follows: TGTGCCAGCATTGCGCAGGGGGTCTCTGGCACTGAAGCTTTCTTT.

This clonotype was seen a handful of times. The CDR3 DNA is TGTGCCAGCAGCTCTTGGGGACAGGGGCGCTCTCGCTATGGCTACACCTTC. Protein: CASSSWGQGRSRYGYTF. The gene calls are TRBV7-9 and TRBJ1-2; 10 nucleotides agree with TRBD1. The V and J ends lost 4 bases and 4 bases, in that order; junction bases with no gene match: 12. This CDR3 is 17 amino acids long. Germline V gene sequence: CDR1 SEHNR, CDR2 FQNEAQ (reference sequence).

The rearrangement links TRBV24-1 to TRBJ2-1; D is possibly TRBD2 (5 bases). The CDR3 length is 14 residues. Germline CDR1 and CDR2: KGHDR and SFDVKD. V lost 4 bases and J lost 3, with 9 bases in between. CDR3 sequence (DNA): TGTGCCACCAGTGACTACCGGGACTACAATGAGCAGTTCTTC. This translates into CATSDYRDYNEQFF.

The chain links TRBV5-1 to TRBJ2-6; no clear D gene. In germline, CDR1 is SGHRS, CDR2 YFSETQ. This CDR3 region has 15 residues. V was trimmed by 0 bases and J by 2 bases, leaving 6 bases between them. The CDR3 DNA sequence: TGCGCCAGCAGCTTGGAAGGACCTGGGGCCAACGTCCTGACTTTC. It codes for CASSLEGPGANVLTF. Using reference TRBV5-1 and TRBJ2-6 for the parts outside the CDR3, the full variable domain is KAGVTQTPRYLIKTRGQQVTLSCSPISGHRSVSWYQQTPGQGLQFLFEYFSETQRNKGNFPGRFSGRQFSNSRSEMNVSTLELGDSALYLCASSLEGPGANVLTFGAGSRLTVL.

The chain combines TRBV28 with TRBJ2-5; D not resolved. Germline CDR1 reads MDHEN; CDR2 reads SYDVKM. Trimming cost V 5 bases and J 4 bases, with 14 bases left between them. The length of the CDR3 is 14 residues. The CDR3 nucleotides are TGTGCCAGCAGTCCCGGGTCGCTGGGAGAGACCCAGTACTTC. Its protein product is CASSPGSLGETQYF.

This clonotype was seen more than once but under ten times. J is TRBJ2-5 and V is TRBV7-9, with D possibly TRBD2 on 6 matching bases. The ends were cut back, 5 bases at V and 1 base at J, with 14 bases in the middle. CDR3 length: 15 amino acids. Germline V CDR1 and CDR2: SEHNR, FQNEAQ (reference sequence). The CDR3 loop is CASSLGVGLQETQYF. The CDR3 nucleotides read TGTGCCAGCAGCCTAGGGGTGGGACTCCAAGAGACCCAGTACTTC.

This chain joins TRBV7-9 and TRBJ2-2; D might be TRBD1 (6 bases). V was cut by 5 bases and J by 6 bases, with 19 bases left in between. The CDR3 is made up of 16 amino acids. Germline V CDR1 and CDR2: SEHNR, FQNEAQ (reference sequence). The CDR3 is CASSPPVDRSPGELFF. DNA for the CDR3: TGTGCCAGCAGCCCCCCGGTGGACAGAAGCCCCGGGGAGCTGTTTTTT.

This clonotype turned up a few times. The chain has TRBV11-2 and TRBJ2-1; 10 bases are shared with TRBD2. The CDR3 spans 18 residues. Germline lookup yields CDR1 SGHAT and CDR2 FQNNGV. V gave up 5 bases and J gave up 1 base; unmatched junction bases: 11. This chain's CDR3 is CASSTRSSGRYSYNEQFF. The CDR3, as DNA: TGTGCCAGCAGCACCCGGAGTAGCGGGAGGTATTCCTACAATGAGCAGTTCTTC.

This clonotype was seen only a few times. The chain joins TRBV13 to TRBJ2-1, with 10 bases that match TRBD1. Per the germline V gene, CDR1 is PRHDT and CDR2 is FYEKMQ (reference sequence). This CDR3 comprises 17 residues. Trimming at V came to 1 base and at J to 8 bases, leaving 11 bases not matched to a gene. CDR3 in amino acids: CASSLDDRGRGVDEQFF. The DNA for the CDR3 is TGTGCCAGCAGCTTAGATGACAGGGGGCGTGGAGTTGATGAGCAGTTCTTC.

A few counts support this clonotype. The chain is built from TRBV28 and TRBJ2-3; 7 bases fit TRBD2. The V gene's germline CDR1 is MDHEN and CDR2 SYDVKM. CDR3 size: 13 residues. V lost 9 bases to trimming and J lost 3 bases; unmatched junction nucleotides: 6. CDR3 loop: CASGGSVTDTQYF. The DNA of the CDR3 is TGTGCCAGTGGCGGGAGTGTAACAGATACGCAGTATTTT.

This clonotype was observed a handful of times. This chain uses TRBV15 with TRBJ2-7, with TRBD2 as a possible D gene (6 bases). CDR3 length: 14 residues. Germline V lookup: CDR1 LNHNV, CDR2 YYDKDF (reference sequence). Trimming pared 1 base from V and 5 bases from J, leaving 12 bases between. The CDR3 nucleotides are TGTGCCACCAGCAGAGGCGGGATAACCCACGAGCAGTACTTC. This encodes CATSRGGITHEQYF. Variable domain in full (rest from reference TRBV15 and TRBJ2-7): DAMVIQNPRYQVTQFGKPVTLSCSQTLNHNVMYWYQQKSSQAPKLLFHYYDKDFNNEADTPDNFQSRRPNTSFCFLDIRSPGLGDTAMYLCATSRGGITHEQYFGPGTRLTVT.